Below, 16 T cell receptor beta chains from the same sample are listed, as sequenced in a study of blood T cell repertoires in COVID-19. Clones were read by immunoSEQ multiplex PCR, and TCRdb kept only the in-frame ones, dropping some. The table shows 310,000 or so clones, with more than 75% occurring only once. The sample comprised peripheral blood. The receptors were sampled from a woman in her twenties or thirties who had recovered from COVID-19.

The V gene is TRBV14, the J gene TRBJ2-2; D ambiguous. V lost 1 base and J lost 7, with 4 bases in between. From germline, CDR1 is SGHDN and CDR2 FVKESK. This CDR3 contains 12 residues. The CDR3 loop reads CASSQVFGELFF. The CDR3 coding sequence is TGTGCCAGCAGCCAAGTATTCGGGGAGCTGTTTTTT.

This clone was picked up a small number of times. The chain couples TRBV27 to TRBJ2-7; 10 bases align to TRBD1. V shed 2 bases, J shed 3 bases, and the junction held 7 bases outside the gene matches. The CDR3 consists of 16 residues. Germline V CDR1 and CDR2: MNHEY, SMNVEV (reference sequence). CDR3 amino acids: CASSLSFGQGVYEQYF. The CDR3 DNA sequence: TGTGCCAGCAGTTTAAGTTTTGGACAGGGGGTCTACGAGCAGTACTTC.

This chain joins TRBV5-1 and TRBJ2-2; tentative D call: TRBD1 (5 bases). This CDR3 comprises 14 residues. Trimming removed 7 bases at V and 0 bases at J, with 10 bases between. From germline, CDR1 is SGHRS and CDR2 YFSETQ. The CDR3: CASQEGANTGELFF. CDR3 bases: TGCGCCAGCCAGGAAGGGGCGAACACCGGGGAGCTGTTTTTT.

This clone was counted only a few times. The gene calls are TRBV7-9 and TRBJ1-1; 8 positions agree with TRBD1. V was pared by 5 bases and J by 0 bases, with 5 bases of the junction left unmatched. CDR1 is SEHNR and CDR2 is FQNEAQ in the germline V gene (reference sequence). The CDR3 consists of 15 residues. This chain's CDR3 is CASSPRQGLNTEAFF. DNA of the CDR3: TGTGCCAGCAGCCCCCGACAGGGGTTGAACACTGAAGCTTTCTTT.

The chain joins TRBV7-9 to TRBJ1-4, with unresolved D. This CDR3 region has 13 residues. Germline CDR1 is SEHNR and CDR2 is FQNEAQ (reference sequence). Trimming left V 1 base short and J 9 bases short, with 9 bases between. CDR3 DNA sequence: TGTGCCAGCAGCTTAGTATCCGAGCAAAAACTGTTTTTT. It translates to CASSLVSEQKLFF.

This clone was recorded a few times. The rearrangement joins TRBV6-5 to TRBJ1-4; D is perhaps TRBD1 (5 bases). The V end lost 0 bases, the J end lost 5 bases, and 10 bases lay between the germline ends. The CDR3 sequence is 15 residues long. Germline assignment: CDR1 MNHEY and CDR2 SVGAGI. The CDR3 here is CASSYSEGWNEKLFF. The CDR3 DNA follows: TGTGCCAGCAGTTACTCGGAGGGGTGGAATGAAAAACTGTTTTTT.

This clone was observed a single time. The chain joins TRBV5-8 to TRBJ2-1; 16 nucleotides match TRBD2. V was pared by 1 base and J by 1 base, with 2 bases of the junction left unmatched. CDR1 and CDR2 from the germline V gene are SGHTS and YDEGEE. This CDR3 is built from 18 residues. The CDR3, as DNA: TGTGCCAGCAGCTTGAAGGGACTAGCGGGAGGGTCCTACAATGAGCAGTTCTTC. Encoded protein: CASSLKGLAGGSYNEQFF.

A note on this clone: This sample includes further DNA sequences coding for the same CDR3. The V gene is TRBV20-1, the J gene TRBJ1-1; 7 bases match TRBD1. The CDR3 runs 11 residues. V shed 4 bases, J shed 5 bases, and the junction held 1 base outside the gene matches. Germline CDR1 reads DFQATT; CDR2 reads SNEGSKA (reference sequence). The CDR3 bases are TGCAGTGCTACAGGGGGAACTGAAGCTTTCTTT. Protein sequence: CSATGGTEAFF.

This clone is a singleton in its sample. The rearrangement joins TRBV18 to TRBJ2-7; TRBD1 is a possible D gene (6 bases). V was cut by 2 bases and J by 6 bases, with 14 bases left in between. The CDR3 consists of 14 residues. Germline CDR1 and CDR2: KGHSH and LQKENI. In DNA, the CDR3 is TGTGCCAGCTCACCAACCGGGACATCGAGCGAGCAGTACTTC. Encoded protein: CASSPTGTSSEQYF. Together with reference TRBV18 and TRBJ2-7, the CDR3 gives the full variable domain: NAGVMQNPRHLVRRRGQEARLRCSPMKGHSHVYWYRQLPEEGLKFMVYLQKENIIDESGMPKERFSAEFPKEGPSILRIQQVVRGDSAAYFCASSPTGTSSEQYFGPGTRLTVT.

This chain uses TRBV27 with TRBJ1-1; TRBD1 matches 11 bases. Per germline, CDR1 MNHEY and CDR2 SMNVEV (reference sequence). The CDR3 runs to 17 residues. J gave up 4 bases and V 5 bases, and 12 bases lay outside the gene matches. CDR3 coding DNA: TGTGCCAGCAGTACAAATCCTGGACAGGGGGCGAGCACTGAAGCTTTCTTT. Protein sequence: CASSTNPGQGASTEAFF.

The chain recombines TRBV5-1 with TRBJ2-7, with 9 bases that match TRBD1. CDR1 is SGHRS and CDR2 is YFSETQ in the germline V gene. V gave up 0 bases and J gave up 2 bases; unmatched junction bases: 3. This CDR3 is built from 15 residues. The CDR3 sequence is CASSLAGTGPYEQYF. The CDR3 DNA is TGCGCCAGCAGCTTGGCCGGGACAGGGCCCTACGAGCAGTACTTC.

The CDR3: CASSQTGEDEQYF. Here the CDR3 DNA reads TGTGCCAGCAGCCAGACAGGGGAGGACGAGCAGTACTTC. The rearrangement links TRBV28 to TRBJ2-7; 8 nucleotides match TRBD1. Germline CDR1 reads MDHEN; CDR2 reads SYDVKM. The CDR3 is 13 residues long. The V and J ends lost 6 bases and 5 bases, in that order; junction bases with no gene match: 6.

This chain uses TRBV11-1 with TRBJ2-7; 9 bases map to TRBD1. The CDR3 extends over 15 amino acids. V was pared by 4 bases and J by 2 bases, with 6 bases of the junction left unmatched. From germline, CDR1 is SGHAT and CDR2 FQDESV (reference sequence). CDR3 nucleotides: TGTGCCAGCAGCTGGACAGGGGAGGAGACCTACGAGCAGTACTTC. Translating gives CASSWTGEETYEQYF.

This chain links TRBV13 with TRBJ1-2; D not certain. Germline V gene data show CDR1 as PRHDT and CDR2 as FYEKMQ (reference sequence). There are 13 residues in the CDR3. V was trimmed by 4 bases and J by 8 bases, leaving 14 bases between them. The CDR3 protein is CASSSQVLEGYTF. Written as DNA, the CDR3 is TGTGCCAGCAGCTCGCAAGTGTTGGAGGGCTACACCTTC.

In its sample, this clone was seen once. The chain combines TRBV5-1 with TRBJ1-2, with D unresolved. V lost 2 bases to trimming and J lost 3 bases, with 8 bases between them. Germline CDR1 is SGHRS and CDR2 is YFSETQ. The CDR3 spans 13 residues. The CDR3 loop reads CASSLNGYYGYTF. CDR3 coding DNA: TGCGCCAGCAGCTTAAACGGTTACTATGGCTACACCTTC.

In this sample, this clone turned up once. This sequence joins TRBV20-1 and TRBJ2-7, with TRBD1 as a possible D gene (6 bases). The V end was cut by 3 bases, the J end by 4 bases, with 13 bases between. The CDR3 length is 13 residues. Looked up from germline, CDR1 is DFQATT and CDR2 is SNEGSKA (reference sequence). CDR3 in amino acids: CSASLERGYEQYF. Written as DNA, the CDR3 is TGCAGTGCTAGTCTAGAGAGGGGGTACGAGCAGTACTTC.